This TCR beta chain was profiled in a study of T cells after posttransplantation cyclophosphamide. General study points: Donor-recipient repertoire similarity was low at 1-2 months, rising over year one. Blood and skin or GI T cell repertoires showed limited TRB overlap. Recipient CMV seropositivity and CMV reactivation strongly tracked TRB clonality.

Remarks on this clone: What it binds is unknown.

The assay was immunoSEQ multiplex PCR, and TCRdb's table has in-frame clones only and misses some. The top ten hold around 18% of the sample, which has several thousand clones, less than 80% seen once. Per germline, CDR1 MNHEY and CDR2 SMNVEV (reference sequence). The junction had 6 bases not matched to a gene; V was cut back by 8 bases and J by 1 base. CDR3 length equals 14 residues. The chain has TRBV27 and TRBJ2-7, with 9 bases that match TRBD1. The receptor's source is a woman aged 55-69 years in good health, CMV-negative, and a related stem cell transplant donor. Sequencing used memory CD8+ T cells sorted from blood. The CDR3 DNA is TGTGCCAGCGGTCCGACAGGGGGATCCTACGAGCAGTACTTC. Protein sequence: CASGPTGGSYEQYF.